The 17 T cell receptor beta chains below come from one sample, sequenced in a study of T cells in Graves' hyperthyroidism and ophthalmopathy. TCR beta CDR3 sequences were amplified from RNA transcripts. HTBI primers drove first-round RT-PCR of the TCR CDR3. TCRdb reanalysed the multiplex PCR reads using MiXCR and keeps one entry per CDR3 protein. The data contain 490,000 or so distinct CDR3 sequences, over 45% of them singletons. Sequenced material: peripheral blood or thyroid tissue (not recorded which). The receptors were gathered from an adult woman with Graves' disease, either hyperthyroidism or ophthalmopathy (not recorded which).

The V gene is TRBV10-3, the J gene TRBJ1-5; D uncertain. V was clipped by 11 bases and J by 0 bases, with 17 bases between them. From germline, CDR1 is ENHRY and CDR2 SYGVKD. The CDR3 extends over 15 amino acids. CDR3 coding DNA: TGTGCCGCCGGCGGCGGAGGCAATAGCAATCAGCCCCAGCATTTT. It yields the protein CAAGGGGNSNQPQHF.

This clonotype was counted ten times or more. The V call is TRBV20-1, the J call TRBJ1-5, with TRBD1 as a possible D gene (5 bases). V lost 0 bases and J 10 bases, leaving 16 bases between the germline ends. The CDR3 length is 14 residues. In germline, CDR1 is DFQATT, CDR2 SNEGSKA (reference sequence). CDR3 nucleotide sequence: TGCAGTGCTAGAGACTCGACATCCCAGGGTCCCCAGCATTTT. It is translated as CSARDSTSQGPQHF.

This chain joins TRBV11-2 and TRBJ2-5; 7 nucleotides align to TRBD1. V lost 5 bases to trimming and J lost 2 bases; unmatched junction nucleotides: 11. Germline V gives CDR1 SGHAT, CDR2 FQNNGV. This CDR3 has 16 amino acids. CDR3 residues: CASSQGTPGGQETQYF. CDR3 nucleotides: TGTGCCAGCAGCCAGGGGACCCCAGGGGGACAAGAGACCCAGTACTTC.

The genes are TRBV15 and TRBJ1-5, with 8 bases matching TRBD1. V lost 1 base, J lost 5 bases, and 4 bases stayed unmatched. Germline V CDR1 and CDR2: LNHNV, YYDKDF (reference sequence). The CDR3 extends over 15 amino acids. In DNA, the CDR3 is TGTGCCACCAGCAGAGTACAGGGGGACCATCAGCCCCAGCATTTT. Translation gives CATSRVQGDHQPQHF.

J is TRBJ1-5 and V is TRBV7-2, with TRBD1 identical over 9 bases. This CDR3 has 14 amino acids. Per germline, CDR1 SGHTA and CDR2 FQGNSA. Trimming removed 0 bases from V and 9 bases from J; junction bases left unmatched: 3. The CDR3 DNA is TGTGCCAGCAGCTTAGCGACAGGGGGTCCGCCCCAGCATTTT. Translated, it gives CASSLATGGPPQHF.

This clonotype turned up a few times. The V call is TRBV30, the J call TRBJ1-6; unclear D gene. The length of the CDR3 is 16 residues. The V end lost 5 bases, the J end lost 0 bases, and 14 bases lay between the germline ends. CDR1 and CDR2 from the germline V gene are GTSNPN and SVGIG (reference sequence). In DNA form, the CDR3 reads TGTGCCTGGCGCCTCGGGGATAGCTCCTATAATTCACCCCTCCACTTT. Translating gives CAWRLGDSSYNSPLHF.

DNA for the CDR3: TGTGCCAGCTCACCGTCCAAGGAATCACCCCTCCACTTT. It encodes CASSPSKESPLHF. The chain couples TRBV18 to TRBJ1-6; D gene ambiguous. V shed 3 bases and J shed 10 bases, with 10 bases lying between them. Germline lookup yields CDR1 KGHSH and CDR2 LQKENI. This CDR3 contains 13 residues. The full variable domain, completed using reference TRBV18 and TRBJ1-6, is NAGVMQNPRHLVRRRGQEARLRCSPMKGHSHVYWYRQLPEEGLKFMVYLQKENIIDESGMPKERFSAEFPKEGPSILRIQQVVRGDSAAYFCASSPSKESPLHFGNGTRLTVT.

The rearrangement joins TRBV4-2 to TRBJ1-2, with TRBD1 as a possible D gene (6 bases). Trimming stripped 1 base from V and 7 bases from J, with 7 bases between. The CDR3 is 12 amino acids. Per germline, CDR1 LGHNA and CDR2 YNFKEQ. This CDR3 reads CASSQARGGYTF. The CDR3 region has the DNA TGTGCCAGCAGCCAAGCCAGGGGTGGCTACACCTTC.

The chain couples TRBV28 to TRBJ1-5, with D possibly being TRBD1 (6 bases). This CDR3 is built from 12 residues. The germline gives CDR1 MDHEN, CDR2 SYDVKM. The V end was cut by 8 bases, the J end by 2 bases, with 7 bases between. CDR3 amino acids: CASAGGNQPQHF. In DNA form, the CDR3 reads TGTGCCAGCGCAGGGGGCAATCAGCCCCAGCATTTT.

The chain recombines TRBV12-3 or TRBV12-4 with TRBJ2-7; TRBD1 aligns across 8 bases. CDR3 length: 13 amino acids. Trimming cost V 6 bases and J 6 bases; bases outside gene matches: 7. DNA for the CDR3: TGTGCCAGCAGACGGAAACAGGGGGGCGAGCAGTACTTC. It encodes CASRRKQGGEQYF.

The J gene is TRBJ2-2, the V gene TRBV7-9; D tentatively reads TRBD1 or TRBD2 (6 bases each). Germline V CDR1 and CDR2: SEHNR, FQNEAQ (reference sequence). The V end lost 6 bases, the J end lost 5 bases, and 19 bases lay between the germline ends. There are 16 residues in the CDR3. The CDR3 region has the DNA TGTGCCAGCAGTTCGGGGGCTAGCATAGGGACCGGGGAGCTGTTTTTT. Its translation: CASSSGASIGTGELFF.

This clonotype was detected ten times or more. The chain is built from TRBV11-2 and TRBJ1-3, with D uncertain. CDR3 length equals 14 residues. Germline V gives CDR1 SGHAT, CDR2 FQNNGV. Trimming stripped 5 bases from V and 0 bases from J, with 8 bases between. CDR3 sequence reads: CASSRGDSGNTIYF. DNA of the CDR3: TGTGCCAGCAGCCGAGGAGACTCTGGAAACACCATATATTTT.

This clonotype was observed at least ten times. This rearrangement joins TRBV4-2 to TRBJ2-5, with 7 bases fitting TRBD2. Germline V gene data show CDR1 as LGHNA and CDR2 as YNFKEQ. The CDR3 has 14 amino acids. Germline trimming cut 0 bases from V and 5 bases from J; bases unmatched to any gene: 3. The CDR3 DNA follows: TGTGCCAGCAGCCAAGAAGACGGGGGGGAGACCCAGTACTTC. Amino acids: CASSQEDGGETQYF.

This clonotype was seen a single time. This chain links TRBV7-8 with TRBJ1-1, with D possibly TRBD1 on 5 matching bases. Trimming took 10 bases from V and 8 from J, leaving 11 bases between them. The CDR3 loop spans 10 amino acids. In germline, CDR1 is SGHVS, CDR2 FQNEAQ. Here the CDR3 reads CATDGGEAFF. The CDR3 region has the DNA TGTGCCACTGATGGGGGGGAAGCTTTCTTT.

CDR3 amino acids: CASSRAGVRTGANVLTF. The CDR3, as DNA: TGTGCCAGCAGCAGGGCGGGAGTCAGAACTGGGGCCAACGTCCTGACTTTC. The chain links TRBV7-2 to TRBJ2-6; 7 nucleotides align to TRBD2. The germline gives CDR1 SGHTA, CDR2 FQGNSA. Losses at the gene ends were 5 bases for V and 2 bases for J; bases not matched to a gene: 9. The CDR3 is 17 amino acids. Full variable domain (missing parts from reference TRBV7-2 and TRBJ2-6): GAGVSQSPSNKVTEKGKDVELRCDPISGHTALYWYRQSLGQGLEFLIYFQGNSAPDKSGLPSDRFSAERTGGSVSTLTIQRTQQEDSAVYLCASSRAGVRTGANVLTFGAGSRLTVL.

The table lists this clonotype with many counts. One end of the junction fails to match germline, which may point to a read error. The chain is built from TRBV5-1 and TRBJ2-5; 8 bases map to TRBD1. Germline values: CDR1 SGHRS, CDR2 YFSETQ. This CDR3 has 15 amino acids. DNA for the CDR3: TGTGCCAGCAGCCCCGGGACAGGCCAAGGGGAGACCCAGTACTTC. It specifies CASSPGTGQGETQYF.

The chain carries TRBV7-9 and TRBJ1-2, with a weak D call TRBD1 (5 bases). V gave up 8 bases and J gave up 4 bases, with 11 bases separating them. The length of the CDR3 is 12 residues. CDR1 and CDR2 from the germline V gene are SEHNR and FQNEAQ (reference sequence). DNA for the CDR3: TGTGCCAGCGGGGCCGTACTCTATGGCTACACCTTC. Protein product: CASGAVLYGYTF.